This T cell receptor beta chain derives from a study of blood T cell repertoires in COVID-19. This CDR3 has 15 amino acids. Looked up from germline, CDR1 is SGHRS and CDR2 is YFSETQ. V lost 0 bases and J lost 0, with 7 bases in between. As originally analysed: For nucleated cells, counts were estimated from reference gene primer amplification. Assay: immunoSEQ multiplex PCR; the TCRdb copy retains only in-frame clones and omits some. The DNA gave D and trimming, while V, J and clone size come from that table. The data hold some 370,000 clones, with 75% to 90% observed a single time. The clonotype comes from a woman aged 50 to 60 who had recovered from COVID-19. Sequencing was done on a sample of PBMCs or T cells enriched from blood (not recorded which). The chain joins TRBV5-1 to TRBJ2-1; D uncertain. The CDR3 DNA sequence: TGCGCCAGCAGCTTGGTGCGGTCCTCCTACAATGAGCAGTTCTTC. Protein product: CASSLVRSSYNEQFF.